In its sample, the clone carrying this T cell receptor beta chain was seen once. Its antigen is as yet unknown. Method: immunoSEQ multiplex PCR; TCRdb's copy keeps in-frame clones and lacks some. The sample shows more than 95,000 clones, approximately 80% of them seen only once. Time point: baseline pretreatment blood. Described treatment: 15 Gy SBRT to primary tumor, nephrectomy 4 weeks later. After SBRT, blood was collected at 2 and 4 weeks, plus baseline. This renal cell carcinoma was of the clear cell type. The record originates from a study of radiation and T cells in renal cell carcinoma. Background on the study: Nephrectomy followed 15 Gy stereotactic body radiation by 4 weeks.

Whole-study results and caveats: From baseline, blood top tumor clonotypes peaked at 2 weeks post-radiation.

V was trimmed by 4 bases and J by 2 bases, leaving 6 bases between them. The CDR3 loop spans 13 amino acids. Per germline, CDR1 LNHDA and CDR2 SQIVND (reference sequence). The receptor was isolated from a woman aged 55-75 years with renal cell carcinoma. The sequencing used blood, collected from a patient whose treatment included radiotherapy and nephrectomy. The V gene is TRBV19, the J gene TRBJ1-3; no clear D gene. CDR3 sequence: CASSSTAGNTIYF. The DNA for the CDR3 is TGTGCCAGTAGTAGTACGGCTGGAAACACCATATATTTT.